The 32 T cell receptor beta chains listed next were all sequenced from one sample in a study of early T cells in non-severe SARS-CoV-2 infection. TCRdb independently ran MiXCR on the 5' RACE reads; one entry per CDR3 protein. The sample carries some 91,000 distinct CDR3 sequences, less than 15% recorded once. Input material: whole blood. The receptors were gathered from an adult who was a healthcare worker with PCR-confirmed SARS-CoV-2 infection or an uninfected control (not recorded which).

This clonotype has more than one count but fewer than ten. The rearrangement joins TRBV19 to TRBJ2-3, with D possibly being TRBD1 (5 bases). The CDR3 spans 16 residues. Trimming cost V 9 bases and J 1 base, with 20 bases left between them. CDR1 is LNHDA, CDR2 SQIVND, per germline (reference sequence). The CDR3 nucleotides are TGTGCCAGCTCCACCACAGCCGGCAGGGGCACAGATACGCAGTATTTT. It encodes CASSTTAGRGTDTQYF.

The table lists this clonotype with a few counts. J is TRBJ2-7 and V is TRBV11-2; 10 bases map to TRBD1. The CDR3 covers 15 residues. In germline, CDR1 is SGHAT, CDR2 FQNNGV. J lost 5 bases, V lost 5 bases, and 9 bases had no gene match. The DNA for the CDR3 is TGTGCCAGCAGCGAGCCCGGGACAGGGGAGGACGAGCAGTACTTC. Translating gives CASSEPGTGEDEQYF.

This clonotype was detected a few times. The chain uses TRBV28 and TRBJ2-3; D remains ambiguous. The CDR3 sequence is 12 residues long. V was cut by 10 bases and J by 4 bases, with 12 bases left in between. Germline values: CDR1 MDHEN, CDR2 SYDVKM. The DNA for the CDR3 is TGTGCCACCTCCCTAACGCCAGATACGCAGTATTTT. This translates into CATSLTPDTQYF. Full variable domain (missing parts from reference TRBV28 and TRBJ2-3): DVKVTQSSRYLVKRTGEKVFLECVQDMDHENMFWYRQDPGLGLRLIYFSYDVKMKEKGDIPEGYSVSREKKERFSLILESASTNQTSMYLCATSLTPDTQYFGPGTRLTVL.

This clonotype was found a few times. The V gene is TRBV19, the J gene TRBJ2-2; 7 bases agree with TRBD1. V shed 4 bases, J shed 0 bases, and the junction held 2 bases outside the gene matches. Germline lookup yields CDR1 LNHDA and CDR2 SQIVND (reference sequence). The CDR3 runs 15 residues. CDR3 in DNA: TGTGCCAGTAGTAGACAGGGATCGAACACCGGGGAGCTGTTTTTT. This encodes CASSRQGSNTGELFF.

This clonotype turned up a few times. V gene TRBV29-1 combines with J gene TRBJ1-1; TRBD1 agrees at 9 bases. In germline, CDR1 is SQVTM, CDR2 ANQGSEA. With 6 bases clipped from V and 1 base from J, the junction kept 3 bases outside the gene matches. CDR3 length: 13 residues. CDR3 DNA sequence: TGCAGCGTGAGGGACAGGGCGAACACTGAAGCTTTCTTT. Translating gives CSVRDRANTEAFF.

This clonotype showed up many times. The genes are TRBV6-6 and TRBJ1-5; 7 bases map to TRBD1. This CDR3 region has 16 residues. CDR1 and CDR2 from the germline V gene are MNHNY and SVGAGI (reference sequence). The V gene end was trimmed by 5 bases and the J gene end by 1 base; junction bases not matched to a gene: 8. The CDR3 sequence: CASSHAGGLSNQPQHF. The DNA for the CDR3 is TGTGCCAGCAGTCACGCAGGGGGGCTGAGCAATCAGCCCCAGCATTTT.

This clonotype was seen just once. One end of the junction is discordant with germline, which a read error may explain. The chain recombines TRBV9 with TRBJ1-2; possible D gene TRBD1, 5 bases. CDR1 is SGDLS, CDR2 YYNGEE, per germline. The CDR3 consists of 12 residues. CDR3 sequence reads: CVSSADSYGYTF. The CDR3 DNA sequence: TGTGTCAGCAGCGCCGACAGTTATGGCTACACCTTC.

There are a few counts of this clonotype. The chain carries TRBV5-1 and TRBJ2-1, with D possibly TRBD1 on 5 matching bases. Germline CDR1 and CDR2: SGHRS and YFSETQ. The CDR3 spans 16 residues. V was pared by 2 bases and J by 1 base, with 13 bases between. Written as DNA, the CDR3 is TGCGCCAGCAGCTTTGGCGTTGACAGTTCCTACAATGAGCAGTTCTTC. It codes for CASSFGVDSSYNEQFF.

This clonotype was counted ten times or more. V gene TRBV12-3 or TRBV12-4 combines with J gene TRBJ1-1; TRBD1 might be the D (6 bases). V lost 5 bases and J 1 base, leaving 11 bases between the germline ends. The CDR3 has 14 amino acids. CDR3 residues: CASSLQTGNTEAFF. The CDR3 DNA sequence: TGTGCCAGCAGTCTCCAGACAGGGAACACTGAAGCTTTCTTT.

This clonotype was seen ten or more times. This chain links TRBV20-1 with TRBJ2-1; 9 bases are a match to TRBD2. The CDR3 runs 15 residues. Germline CDR1 is DFQATT and CDR2 is SNEGSKA (reference sequence). The V and J ends lost 3 bases and 1 base, in that order; junction bases with no gene match: 4. The CDR3 reads CSASGGGASYNEQFF. The CDR3 DNA is TGCAGTGCTAGCGGCGGGGGGGCTTCCTACAATGAGCAGTTCTTC.

This clonotype occurred many times. The chain joins TRBV4-3 to TRBJ2-7; TRBD2 might be the D (6 bases). V lost 4 bases, J lost 4 bases, and 14 bases lay in between. Looked up from germline, CDR1 is LGHNA and CDR2 is YSLEER. The CDR3 covers 14 residues. CDR3 amino acids: CASSPSARGYEQYF. The CDR3 coding sequence is TGCGCCAGCAGCCCCAGCGCGCGGGGATACGAGCAGTACTTC.

The rearrangement joins TRBV28 to TRBJ1-2; 7 bases match TRBD1. V was pared by 2 bases and J by 8 bases, with 2 bases of the junction left unmatched. CDR3 length: 12 residues. Germline V gives CDR1 MDHEN, CDR2 SYDVKM. CDR3 in DNA: TGTGCCAGCAGTTTAGTAGGGGGCGGCTACACCTTC. Protein: CASSLVGGGYTF.

This clonotype has only a few counts. V and J are TRBV29-1 and TRBJ2-7; D perhaps matches TRBD1 (6 bases). Between the trimmed V and J ends, which lost 4 bases and 0 bases, there was a span of 13 bases. CDR3 length: 14 residues. Germline lookup yields CDR1 SQVTM and CDR2 ANQGSEA. The CDR3: CSVGKQGPSYEQYF. CDR3 nucleotide sequence: TGCAGCGTTGGAAAGCAGGGGCCCTCCTACGAGCAGTACTTC.

The chain joins TRBV20-1 to TRBJ1-2; a weak D match, TRBD1 (6 bases). The CDR3 length is 13 residues. Germline assignment: CDR1 DFQATT and CDR2 SNEGSKA (reference sequence). Deletions cut 6 bases from V and 6 bases from J, with 17 bases between. CDR3 in amino acids: CSASGAGDNGYTF. CDR3 sequence (DNA): TGCAGTGCCTCAGGCGCAGGGGATAATGGCTACACCTTC.

V usage is TRBV10-3 and J usage is TRBJ1-2; no clear D gene. With 10 bases removed from V and 7 bases from J, the gap between germline ends came to 16 bases. This CDR3 spans 12 amino acids. Germline CDR1 and CDR2: ENHRY and SYGVKD. CDR3 DNA sequence: TGTGCCACCAGGCCGGACGGGCCTGGCTACACCTTC. Encoded protein: CATRPDGPGYTF.

This clonotype came up a few times. This rearrangement joins TRBV5-1 to TRBJ2-3; tentatively, D is TRBD2 (7 bases). Looked up from germline, CDR1 is SGHRS and CDR2 is YFSETQ. V lost 8 bases and J lost 5, with 21 bases in between. This CDR3 is built from 15 residues. CDR3 nucleotide sequence: TGCGCCAGTTACGCGGGGGCCCTGCAGGGAGATACGCAGTATTTT. Amino acid sequence: CASYAGALQGDTQYF.

This clonotype was observed a few times. The rearrangement uses TRBV29-1 and TRBJ2-5; 7 nucleotides line up with TRBD1. There are 14 residues in the CDR3. Germline CDR1 reads SQVTM; CDR2 reads ANQGSEA. After removal of 3 bases from V and 4 bases from J, the junction contained 8 bases not matched to a gene. CDR3 coding DNA: TGCAGCGTTGACATAGGGGGCAGGGTAGAGACCCAGTACTTC. This translates into CSVDIGGRVETQYF.

This clonotype was counted many times. The genes are TRBV11-2 and TRBJ2-1, with 8 bases that match TRBD1. This CDR3 has 15 amino acids. J lost 7 bases, V lost 1 base, and 6 bases had no gene match. In germline, CDR1 is SGHAT, CDR2 FQNNGV. The CDR3 DNA reads as TGTGCCAGCAGCTTAGTGGGACAGGTAGGAAATGAGCAGTTCTTC. Amino acids: CASSLVGQVGNEQFF.

Many counts were recorded for this clonotype. This chain connects TRBV7-9 to TRBJ2-1; D is undetermined. The CDR3 is made up of 12 amino acids. V was trimmed by 3 bases and J by 5 bases, leaving 5 bases between them. Germline V gene lookup returns CDR1 SEHNR and CDR2 FQNEAQ (reference sequence). The CDR3 nucleotides read TGTGCCAGCAGCTTTAGGAACAATGAGCAGTTCTTC. This translates into CASSFRNNEQFF.

The V gene is TRBV9, the J gene TRBJ1-1; TRBD1 might be the D (5 bases). The CDR3 totals 14 residues. The V end was cut by 3 bases, the J end by 2 bases, with 11 bases between. Germline loops: CDR1 SGDLS, CDR2 YYNGEE. The CDR3 is CASSAIGVNTEAFF. CDR3 in DNA: TGTGCCAGCAGCGCAATAGGGGTCAACACTGAAGCTTTCTTT.

This clonotype was recorded at least ten times. The chain carries TRBV4-2 and TRBJ1-5; TRBD1 aligns across 8 bases. With 1 base clipped from V and 5 bases from J, the junction kept 4 bases outside the gene matches. The CDR3 has 15 amino acids. CDR1 and CDR2 (germline): LGHNA, YNFKEQ. The CDR3 reads CASSQGEQGDQPQHF. CDR3 DNA sequence: TGTGCCAGCAGCCAAGGGGAACAGGGGGATCAGCCCCAGCATTTT.

This clonotype was seen many times. The chain has TRBV19 and TRBJ1-4; D gene unclear. The CDR3 length is 14 residues. CDR1 and CDR2 (germline): LNHDA, SQIVND (reference sequence). Trimming pared 0 bases from V and 8 bases from J, leaving 10 bases between. CDR3 region: CASSIDRTVEKLFF. DNA for the CDR3: TGTGCCAGTAGTATAGACCGGACGGTAGAAAAACTGTTTTTT.

The V gene is TRBV6-5, the J gene TRBJ1-2; D is undetermined. Germline CDR1 is MNHEY and CDR2 is SVGAGI. The CDR3 length is 12 residues. V was pared by 6 bases and J by 8 bases, with 13 bases between. CDR3 nucleotide sequence: TGTGCCAGCAGCCCGGGAGCGGGAGGCTACACCTTC. It translates to CASSPGAGGYTF.

This chain links TRBV2 with TRBJ2-1, with TRBD2 as a possible D gene (5 bases). CDR1 is SNHLY and CDR2 is FYNNEI in the germline V gene. The CDR3 spans 12 residues. The CDR3, as DNA: TGTGCAGCGGTCGGCGACCACAATGAGCAGTTCTTC. It yields the protein CAAVGDHNEQFF.

This clonotype has a handful of counts. The chain uses TRBV11-2 and TRBJ2-1; no clear D gene. The ends were cut back, 3 bases at V and 6 bases at J, with 6 bases in the middle. The CDR3 consists of 12 residues. Germline loops: CDR1 SGHAT, CDR2 FQNNGV. The CDR3 here is CASSLKVNEQFF. The CDR3 DNA follows: TGTGCCAGCAGCTTGAAGGTCAATGAGCAGTTCTTC.

This clonotype showed up many times. V usage is TRBV20-1 and J usage is TRBJ2-5; TRBD1 agrees at 7 bases. Trimming cost V 3 bases and J 1 base; bases outside gene matches: 8. The germline V gene encodes CDR1 DFQATT and CDR2 SNEGSKA (reference sequence). The CDR3 runs 15 residues. CDR3: CSASTDGTAQETQYF. The CDR3 DNA sequence: TGCAGTGCTAGCACTGACGGGACAGCCCAAGAGACCCAGTACTTC.

This clonotype appeared a few times. CDR3 in amino acids: CASSPASLGTDTQYF. CDR3 nucleotide sequence: TGTGCCAGCAGCCCCGCTAGCCTTGGGACAGATACGCAGTATTTT. This chain uses TRBV28 with TRBJ2-3; a weak D match, TRBD2 (5 bases). The V end was cut by 6 bases, the J end by 3 bases, with 16 bases between. From germline, CDR1 is MDHEN and CDR2 SYDVKM. The CDR3 is 15 amino acids.

This clonotype came up many times. One end of the junction fails to match germline, which may point to a read error. V and J are TRBV13 and TRBJ2-6; D tentatively reads TRBD1 or TRBD2 (6 bases each). This CDR3 is built from 15 residues. Germline CDR1 and CDR2: PRHDT and FYEKMQ (reference sequence). CDR3 region: CASSSYSTRGANVLF. The CDR3 nucleotides read TGTGCCAGCAGCTCCTACTCCACTAGGGGGGCCAACGTCCTTTTC.

J is TRBJ1-4 and V is TRBV11-3; no reliable D call. Germline CDR1 reads SGHNT; CDR2 reads YENEEA. Trimming left V 4 bases short and J 0 bases short, with 9 bases between. This CDR3 comprises 15 residues. The CDR3 region is CASSSRAPTNEKLFF. In DNA, the CDR3 is TGTGCCAGCAGCTCACGAGCTCCAACTAATGAAAAACTGTTTTTT. The full variable domain, completed using reference TRBV11-3 and TRBJ1-4, is EAGVVQSPRYKIIEKKQPVAFWCNPISGHNTLYWYLQNLGQGPELLIRYENEEAVDDSQLPKDRFSAERLKGVDSTLKIQPAELGDSAVYLCASSSRAPTNEKLFFGSGTQLSVL.

This clonotype was found many times. This chain links TRBV5-4 with TRBJ1-1; possibly TRBD1 for D (6 bases). The CDR3 sequence is 15 residues long. Trimming removed 1 base at V and 1 base at J, with 11 bases between. Germline CDR1 is SGHNT and CDR2 is YYREEE (reference sequence). In DNA, the CDR3 is TGTGCCAGCAGCTTGTTTGGCAGGGGGAACACTGAAGCTTTCTTT. Its protein is CASSLFGRGNTEAFF.

This clonotype showed up just once. A much more abundant neighbour one base away suggests this may be a read error. This rearrangement joins TRBV20-1 to TRBJ2-7; D is unclear. V was clipped by 6 bases and J by 7 bases, with 13 bases between them. This CDR3 is built from 11 residues. CDR1 and CDR2 (germline): DFQATT, SNEGSKA (reference sequence). This CDR3 reads CSASPSSEQYF. In DNA form, the CDR3 reads TGCAGTGCGTCGCCGAGTTCGGAGCAGTACTTC.

This clonotype was observed many times. The genes are TRBV6-5 and TRBJ1-2; 7 nucleotides line up with TRBD1. Trimming took 7 bases from V and 4 from J; bases not matched to a gene: 21. The germline V gene has CDR1 MNHEY and CDR2 SVGAGI. The CDR3 is 18 residues long. In DNA, the CDR3 is TGTGCCAGCACCAGCCCCGGGACAGAAGGCCCTCGGGGCTATGGCTACACCTTC. The encoded protein is CASTSPGTEGPRGYGYTF.